These T cell receptor beta chains were read from a single sample in a study of blood T cell repertoires in COVID-19. This table comes from immunoSEQ multiplex PCR, and its TCRdb copy is limited to in-frame clones, with some not included. The data hold some 90,000 clones, with roughly 80% observed a single time. Sequences were obtained from peripheral blood. The source of these receptors is a woman in her 70s with acute or convalescent COVID-19. CDR3s include the opening cysteine and the closing phenylalanine or tryptophan. D genes are given only for firm matches. Expanded clones are given a class, and other clones once, few, many or no size at all.

D | J | V | size | CDR3 | DNA
TRBD2 | TRBJ2-7 | TRBV13 | NA | CASSSTSGGAKDEQYF | TGTGCCAGCAGCTCGACTAGCGGGGGGGCCAAAGACGAGCAGTACTTC
NA | TRBJ1-4 | TRBV28 | NA | CASSLGGGLFF | TGTGCCAGCAGTTTAGGGGGAGGTCTGTTTTTT
TRBD2 | TRBJ2-2 | TRBV28 | NA | CASLPLAGANTGELFF | TGTGCCAGCCTACCCCTGGCGGGAGCTAACACCGGGGAGCTGTTTTTT
TRBD1 | TRBJ1-2 | TRBV19 | once | CATSRGGRQLYGYTF | TGTGCCACCTCCAGAGGGGGCCGGCAATTATATGGCTACACCTTC
NA | TRBJ2-3 | TRBV9 | once | CASSVSPTSESEQYF | TGTGCCAGCAGCGTCTCTCCCACGAGCGAGAGCGAGCAGTATTTT
TRBD2 | TRBJ2-1 | TRBV7-2 | NA | CASSLGEGHPYNEQFF | TGTGCCAGCAGCTTAGGGGAGGGGCACCCCTACAATGAGCAGTTCTTC
TRBD2 | TRBJ2-3 | TRBV7-3 | NA | CASSLTSGVPTDTQYF | TGTGCCAGCAGCTTAACTAGCGGGGTTCCCACAGATACGCAGTATTTT
NA | TRBJ1-1 | TRBV5-1 | once | CASSLSAGNTEAFF | TGCGCCAGCAGCTTGTCCGCCGGGAACACTGAAGCTTTCTTT
NA | TRBJ2-7 | TRBV5-1 | NA | CASSSVISSYEQYF | TGCGCCAGCAGCTCCGTGATTAGCTCCTACGAGCAGTACTTC
NA | TRBJ1-5 | TRBV30 | many | CAWGPGGNQPQHF | TGTGCCTGGGGCCCAGGGGGCAATCAGCCCCAGCATTTT
TRBD1 | TRBJ1-5 | TRBV27 | NA | CASSSDKPGQGAYSNQPQHF | TGTGCCAGCAGTTCCGACAAACCGGGACAGGGGGCTTATAGCAATCAGCCCCAGCATTTT
TRBD1 | TRBJ1-2 | TRBV6-5 | NA | CASNLGQGYGYTF | TGTGCCAGCAACCTCGGACAGGGCTATGGCTACACCTTC
NA | TRBJ1-1 | TRBV28 | many | CASSFGVGEAFF | TGTGCCAGCAGTTTCGGGGTCGGGGAAGCTTTCTTT
TRBD2 | TRBJ2-1 | TRBV7-3 | NA | CASSGAGASYNEQFF | TGTGCCAGCAGCGGAGCGGGAGCAAGCTACAATGAGCAGTTCTTC
TRBD1 | TRBJ1-2 | TRBV5-6 | NA | CASSPRTGVYGYTF | TGTGCCAGCAGCCCTAGGACAGGGGTCTATGGCTACACCTTC
NA | TRBJ1-6 | TRBV10-3 | NA | CAISERGSETNSPLHF | TGTGCCATCAGTGAGCGCGGGTCAGAGACTAATTCACCCCTCCACTTT
NA | TRBJ2-2 | TRBV5-5 | NA | CASSLDGARTGELFF | TGTGCCAGCAGCTTGGATGGGGCGAGAACCGGGGAGCTGTTTTTT
TRBD1 | TRBJ2-2 | TRBV10-3 | once | CAIRDRDTGELFF | TGTGCCATCCGGGACAGGGACACCGGGGAGCTGTTTTTT
TRBD2 | TRBJ2-7 | TRBV28 | NA | CASSLREGRSYEQYF | TGTGCCAGCAGTTTGCGGGAGGGCCGTTCCTACGAGCAGTACTTC
TRBD2 | TRBJ2-4 | TRBV3-1/TRBV3-2 | once | CASSPSGGIAKNIQYF | TGTGCCAGCAGCCCTAGCGGAGGGATCGCCAAAAACATTCAGTACTTC
TRBD2 | TRBJ2-1 | TRBV19 | NA | CASRGLGYNEQFF | TGTGCCAGTAGGGGACTAGGGTACAATGAGCAGTTCTTC
NA | TRBJ2-7 | TRBV6-6 | NA | CASSSIERPYSYEQYF | TGTGCCAGCAGTTCTATCGAGCGGCCCTATTCCTACGAGCAGTACTTC
NA | TRBJ1-3 | TRBV4-3 | few | CASSQDLGGTIYF | TGCGCCAGCAGCCAAGATCTTGGCGGCACCATATATTTT
NA | TRBJ1-6 | TRBV6-5 | NA | CASSYSGDSPLHF | TGTGCCAGCAGTTACTCCGGGGATTCACCCCTCCACTTT
NA | TRBJ1-2 | TRBV2 | few | CASSELRENGYTF | TGTGCCAGCAGTGAACTTCGGGAAAATGGCTACACCTTC
NA | TRBJ1-2 | TRBV27 | once | CASSLGPSLAAMGGYTF | TGTGCCAGCAGTTTGGGGCCCTCTCTGGCAGCCATGGGTGGCTACACCTTC